This TCR beta chain was documented in a study of cytomegalovirus exposure and HLA in healthy donors listed by TCRdb under 2017. Turning to the overall study: An earlier analysis of 587 of the donors reported 250 to 300 Gb of sequence data and some 110 million unique TCR beta sequences obtained from 150 million to 200 million T cells. About 320 gigabases of sequencing data and 78 million or so unique TCR sequences were included in an early release covering around 600 HLA-typed donors. Of the approximately 400 genotyped donors, over 70% fell in the genetic ancestry cluster associated with self-reported Caucasian donors. The study was designed to test whether signatures of past pathogen exposure could be identified by cataloging public T cell receptors. The study profiled the T cell repertoires of about 720 subjects by immunosequencing and related them to cytomegalovirus serostatus. Besides the first cohort of 550 to 750 subjects, a separate validation cohort made up of 120 different subjects was used. To predict cytomegalovirus infection status, the study combined high-throughput TCR immunosequencing, statistical association of individual TCRs with disease status, and machine learning. A later analysis re-analyzed previously published TCR beta repertoires from about 600 donors and added high-resolution HLA genotyping to study TCR occurrence patterns. In the later analysis, no new phenotypic data were used to find candidate immune exposures; instead, reliance was placed on TCR beta sequences and their occurrence across donors. An earlier analysis of some 500 of the donors applied high-throughput TCR beta sequencing to assess whether each TCR beta V gene segment acted as functional or pseudogenic. Alongside the repertoire data, information on donor age, sex, ethnicity and CMV serostatus was compiled. In a later genetic analysis, genome-wide SNP genotypes for about three fifths of the roughly 670 donors were used, and that subset was treated as a discovery cohort. Every discovery cohort repertoire had been produced on one sequencing platform. HLA typing included class I and class II loci at four-digit resolution. The number of typed donors differed by locus: about 629-630 for A, B, C, DRB1 and DQB1; about 520 for DQA1; approximately 600 for DPA1; and some 430 for DPB1. A few DR-DQ haplotypes were handled as single units for association and clustering because linkage in the cohort was strong. On average, approximately 250,000 unique TCR beta nucleotide sequences were sequenced per donor among a few hundred genotyped donors of the cohort, with 15% to 20% of those sequences being non-productive. Findings and caveats that apply to the study as a whole: When HLA alleles, especially DR and DQ, strongly co-occurred, TCR associations were difficult to assign to individual alleles. Only TCR beta chains were sequenced in this cohort, and the absence of alpha or paired-chain data limited detectable features. Broadly in line with IMGT annotations, most TCR beta V segments showed up in productive rearrangements about 90% or about 30% of the time in an earlier analysis of several hundred of the donors. A later genetic analysis associated a missense DCLRE1C variant with V-gene and J-gene trimming of TCR beta chains, and an independent cohort replicated the association. Around 16 rarely observed V segments, including chromosome 9 orphons, were excluded from the earlier analysis of a few hundred of the donors because counts were too low. The study listed 170 or so TCR beta chains as associated with cytomegalovirus. In vitro tests confirmed that a few of the cytomegalovirus-associated TCR beta chains recognize cytomegalovirus antigens. Because HLA typing was missing for some donors at each locus, association tests included only the typed subset. The authors suggested that the approach could potentially be extended to other disease states and immunological phenotypes. A later analysis found that most CMV-associated TCR beta chains appeared HLA-restricted, with HLA associations seemingly driven largely by CMV exposure. A later analysis reported that several top co-occurrence clusters appeared linked to parvovirus B19, influenza, CMV and Epstein-Barr virus. In a later analysis, TCR association rates were found to vary across HLA loci, with the most associated TCRs seen for DRB1 alleles and the fewest for HLA-C alleles. Immune exposure information for the cohort was limited to CMV serostatus. In a later analysis, HLA-associated TCR beta chains were found to be more clonally expanded and to have lower generation probabilities than equally common non-associated chains. A later analysis associated 15,000 to 20,000 TCR beta sequences with specific HLA alleles at a false discovery rate of 0.05. Most TCR sequences were seen in very few donors, while some public TCRs were found in many individuals. A group of highly shared sequence variants was considered likely to be a technical artifact of the sequencing pipeline. A further reported finding was that TCR beta sequences accurately predicted the HLA-A and HLA-B alleles for most subjects in the first cohort. Linkage disequilibrium might explain the correlated functional status among segregating V segments, but an unknown experimental factor could not be excluded. Cytomegalovirus status was reported to be diagnosed by the classifier with high specificity and sensitivity in both the original and validation cohorts. The presence/absence analyses assumed that sequencing depth was roughly uniform across donors, and that assumption may not be true. Compared with the 666-donor mean, donors in an Asian-associated ancestry cluster had fewer N-insertions in productive TCRs, according to a later genetic analysis.

As for this clone: Its cognate antigen has yet to be identified. Per-base quality was not reported, and no clone a single base away is much larger than it.

The cohort was made up of about 670 healthy bone marrow donors. At the time of sampling, all cohort members were nominally healthy, though unrecorded immune exposures were likely present. The donor tested CMV seronegative, placing the donor among the 350 or so seronegative members of the cohort. A peripheral blood sample was provided by each donor, and peripheral blood mononuclear cells were used for TCR beta sequencing. Genomic DNA was extracted from the blood cell samples with the Qiagen DNeasy Blood Extraction Kit. Library generation was performed with the immunoSEQ multiplex PCR assay. The multiplex PCR relied on a mix of 60 forward primers for TCR Vbeta segments and 13 reverse primers for TCR Jbeta segments. The CDR3 region of rearranged TCR beta genes was amplified from genomic DNA by a multiplex PCR assay. The amplified TCR beta libraries were sequenced on the Illumina HiSeq System as 87-base-pair reads. In the source study's methods: A later analysis tallied 80 million to 95 million unique TCR beta chains across the approximately 670 repertoires, and 10 million to 11 million of those chains were shared by two or more donors. A nearest-neighbor algorithm error-corrected the raw reads and collapsed the reads into unique sequences, merging closely related sequences to remove PCR and sequencing errors. CDR3 sequences were aligned to IMGT reference sequences to assign V, D and J gene segments. For a sequence to be retained, at least a six-nucleotide match to both a V gene segment and a J gene segment was required. Rearrangements were called productive when the CDR3 lacked stop codons and stayed in frame with V and J; all others were non-productive. Following IMGT convention, CDR3 was defined as the stretch from the second conserved V-encoded cysteine up to the conserved J-encoded phenylalanine. Sequences without an unambiguous match to a single V gene segment were excluded from the earlier analysis of several hundred of the donors. In an earlier analysis of several hundred of the donors, a V segment was called functional when productive rearrangements were above 56.7%, and segregating when the standard deviation between donors exceeded 5%. A statistical classification framework was built to diagnose cytomegalovirus status from the catalog of TCR beta chain sequences. V and J gene assignment, in a later analysis, came from comparing TCR nucleotide sequences with IMGT/GENE-DB human TR gene sequences. Using the TCRdist pipeline, a later analysis assigned CDR3 sequences along with most-parsimonious VDJ recombination scenarios. In a later analysis, every TCR beta chain was defined by the combination of its CDR3 amino acid sequence and its V-gene family, and reads without a unique V-gene family were dropped. As a way to deal with suspected cross-contamination and a sequencing artifact, a later analysis dropped approximately 590 nucleotide sequences that were highly shared and had low generation probability. For each public chain, a later analysis derived a clonal expansion index from normalized ranks of inferred template counts within each repertoire. Generation probabilities in a later analysis came from a VDJ recombination model fitted to out-of-frame rearrangements, and those results were checked against IGoR. A later analysis scored TCR-TCR, TCR-HLA and TCR-CMV co-occurrence with hypergeometric tests, applying a repertoire-size bias correction to TCR pairs. To estimate false discovery rates, a later analysis permuted the HLA or CMV assignments 20 times. In a later analysis, co-occurring TCRs were grouped using DBSCAN, and TCRdist sequence similarity was added for clustering within HLA-allele-positive subsets. For co-occurrence clustering, repertoires with fewer than 30,000 or more than 120,000 public chains were excluded, along with roughly 5 repertoires with anomalous nucleotide sharing. In TCRdb, the immuneACCESS table is reduced to in-frame sequences with V and J assigned. These tables do not hold every clone; where another copy was compared, an unresolved V gene accounts for under half, and the others remain unexplained. D and trimming were read from the DNA, whereas the V and J calls and clone size are those reported in that table. The sample profile shows 95,000 to 110,000 clones; approximately 76% of them were found once. Jointly, the top ten make up 2% to 3% of the sample.

The material sequenced was PBMCs. The sequence was collected from a man aged 18 to 30 in good health and CMV-seronegative.

The CDR3 protein sequence reads: CASSNRGLEQYF. The nucleotide sequence reads TGTGCCAGCAGTAACAGGGGGCTGGAGCAGTACTTC. The chain joins TRBV6-5 to TRBJ2-5, and TRBD1 aligns with 9 junction nucleotides. From V the trimming removes 5 bases and from J it removes 11 bases, while the gene matches leave 6 bases of the junction unaccounted for. The CDR3 runs 12 residues from the cysteine to the phenylalanine. Left in the record is the CDR3 DNA by itself, 36 bases read in frame from the first base. Looking up the germline V gene yields CDR1 MNHEY and CDR2 SVGAGI.